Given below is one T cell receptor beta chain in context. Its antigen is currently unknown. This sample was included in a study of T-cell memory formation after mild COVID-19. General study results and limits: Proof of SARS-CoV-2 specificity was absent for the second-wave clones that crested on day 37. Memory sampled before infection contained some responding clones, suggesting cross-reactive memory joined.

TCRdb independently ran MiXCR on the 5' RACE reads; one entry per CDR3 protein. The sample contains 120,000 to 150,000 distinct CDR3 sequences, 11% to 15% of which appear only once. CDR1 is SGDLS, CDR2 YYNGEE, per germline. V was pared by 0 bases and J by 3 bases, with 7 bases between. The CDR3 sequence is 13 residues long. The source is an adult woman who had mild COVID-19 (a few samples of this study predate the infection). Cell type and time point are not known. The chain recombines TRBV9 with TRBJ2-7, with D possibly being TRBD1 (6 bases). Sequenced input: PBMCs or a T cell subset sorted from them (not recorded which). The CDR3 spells CASSVAGDYEQYF. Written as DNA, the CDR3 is TGTGCCAGCAGCGTAGCAGGGGACTACGAGCAGTACTTC.